The TCR beta chain under discussion was sequenced for a study of T cell responses to AZD1222 COVID-19 vaccine. The repertoire was sequenced with immunoSEQ multiplex PCR; TCRdb's copy has only in-frame clones and lacks some. The data contain approximately 150,000 clones, roughly nine tenths of them singletons. V was shortened by 0 bases and J by 10 bases, with 16 bases between the two germline ends. The CDR3 sequence is 15 residues long. CDR1 is LGHDT, CDR2 YNNKEL, per germline (reference sequence). The rearrangement joins TRBV3-1 (or the pseudogene TRBV3-2) to TRBJ2-1, with D hard to call. The TCR sequence derives from an adult who received the AZD1222 COVID-19 vaccine. Source: peripheral blood, taken 28 days after the second AZD1222 dose. Written as DNA, the CDR3 is TGTGCCAGCAGCCAAGAAGTTCGTCGGACCACGGAGCAGTTCTTC. It yields the protein CASSQEVRRTTEQFF.